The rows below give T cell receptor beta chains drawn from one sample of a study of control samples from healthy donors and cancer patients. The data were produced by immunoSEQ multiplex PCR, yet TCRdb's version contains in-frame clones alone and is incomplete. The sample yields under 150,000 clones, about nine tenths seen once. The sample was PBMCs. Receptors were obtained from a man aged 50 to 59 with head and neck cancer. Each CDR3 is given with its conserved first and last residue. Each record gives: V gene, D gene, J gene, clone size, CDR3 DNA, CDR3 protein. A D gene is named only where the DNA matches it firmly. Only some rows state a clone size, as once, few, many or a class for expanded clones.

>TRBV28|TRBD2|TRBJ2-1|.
TGTGCCAGCACGCTAGCGGGAGGGTACAATGAGCAGTTCTTC
CASTLAGGYNEQFF
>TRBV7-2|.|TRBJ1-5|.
TGTGCCAGCAGCCCTCAAGGTACCTTCTCGCCCCAGCATTTT
CASSPQGTFSPQHF
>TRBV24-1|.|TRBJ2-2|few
TGTGCCACCGGAAAGGGGCCCGCCACCGGGGAGCTGTTTTTT
CATGKGPATGELFF
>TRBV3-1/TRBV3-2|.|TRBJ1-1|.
TGTGCCAGCAGCCCACAGGGTACGGTCACTGAAGCTTTCTTT
CASSPQGTVTEAFF
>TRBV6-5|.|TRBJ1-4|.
TGTGCCAGCAGGATTAGGAGTAATGAAAAACTGTTTTTT
CASRIRSNEKLFF
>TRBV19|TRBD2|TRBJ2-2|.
TGTGCCAGTACTACCTCGGGGGGGCGGGACACCGGGGAGCTGTTTTTT
CASTTSGGRDTGELFF
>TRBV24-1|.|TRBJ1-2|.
TGTGCCACCAGTGCCGTCGGGACATCCGATGAGGGCTACACCTTC
CATSAVGTSDEGYTF
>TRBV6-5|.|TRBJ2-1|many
TGTGCCACCCGACAGGCTCCGTCCTACAATGAGCAGTTCTTC
CATRQAPSYNEQFF
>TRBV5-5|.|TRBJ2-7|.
TGTGCCAGCAGCTGGTGGGAGGTCTACGAGCAGTACTTC
CASSWWEVYEQYF
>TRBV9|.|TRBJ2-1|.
TGTGCCAGCAGCGTAGACGGGAGCGCCTCGGATGAGCAGTTCTTC
CASSVDGSASDEQFF
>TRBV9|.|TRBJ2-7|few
TGTGCCAGCAGCGTAGCCGGCGGGGGCATTTACGAGCAGTACTTC
CASSVAGGGIYEQYF
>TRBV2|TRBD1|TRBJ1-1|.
TGTGCCACCTTAACCGGGACAGGGTACTGGACTGAAGCTTTCTTT
CATLTGTGYWTEAFF
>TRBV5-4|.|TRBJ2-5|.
TGTGCCAGCAGCTTTAGGGGGGAGGGGGAGACCCAGTACTTC
CASSFRGEGETQYF
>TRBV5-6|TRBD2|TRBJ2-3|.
TGTGCCAGCAGCTGGACTAGCGTCACAGATACGCAGTATTTT
CASSWTSVTDTQYF
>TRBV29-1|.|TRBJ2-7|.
TGCAGCGTTGAGGGCAGGTCCCGCTACGAGCAGTACTTC
CSVEGRSRYEQYF
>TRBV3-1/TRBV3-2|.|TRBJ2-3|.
TGTGCCAGCAGCCAAGATCACACCAGCGGACCCACAGATACGCAGTATTTT
CASSQDHTSGPTDTQYF
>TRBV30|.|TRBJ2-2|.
TGTGCCTGGTCCCGTAAGGCGGGCACCGGGGAGCTGTTTTTT
CAWSRKAGTGELFF
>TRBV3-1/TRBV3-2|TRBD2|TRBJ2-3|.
TGTGCCAGCACCCTAGCGGGAGGTCCAATAGATACGCAGTATTTT
CASTLAGGPIDTQYF
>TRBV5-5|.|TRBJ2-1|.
TGTGCCAGCAGCTTGGAACTCTCCTACAATGAGCAGTTCTTC
CASSLELSYNEQFF
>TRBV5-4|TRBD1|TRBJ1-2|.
TGTGCCAGCAGCTTCGGGACAGGGACCTATGGCTACACCTTC
CASSFGTGTYGYTF
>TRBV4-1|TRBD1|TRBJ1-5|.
TGCGCCAGCAGCCCGCTCCGACAGGGAGGTCAGCCCCAGCATTTT
CASSPLRQGGQPQHF
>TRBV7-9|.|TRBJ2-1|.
TGTGCCAGCAGCTTAATAGCGGACTACAATGAGCAGTTCTTC
CASSLIADYNEQFF
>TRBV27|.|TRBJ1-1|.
TGTGCCAGCAGAATGAGGTCCGACGGACTGAACACTGAAGCTTTCTTT
CASRMRSDGLNTEAFF
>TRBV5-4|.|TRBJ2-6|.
TGTGCCAGCAGCTTGCCCTTCTCTGGGGCCAACGTCCTGACTTTC
CASSLPFSGANVLTF
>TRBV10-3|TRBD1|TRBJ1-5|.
TGTGCCATCAGCCCTCGGACAGGGGACAATCAGCCCCAGCATTTT
CAISPRTGDNQPQHF
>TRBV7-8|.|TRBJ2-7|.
TGTGCCAGCAGCTTAGTTCCGGGGACCGCTTCCTACGAGCAGTACTTC
CASSLVPGTASYEQYF
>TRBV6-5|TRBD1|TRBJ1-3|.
TGTGCCAGCAGTTACTTACAAAGGGGGCCAGGAAACACCATATATTTT
CASSYLQRGPGNTIYF
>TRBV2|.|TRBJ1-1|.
TGTGCCAGCAGTGATAACAGGAACACTGAAGCTTTCTTT
CASSDNRNTEAFF
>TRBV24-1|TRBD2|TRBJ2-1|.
TGTGCCACCAGTGATTTAAGGGGACTAAATGAGCAGTTCTTC
CATSDLRGLNEQFF
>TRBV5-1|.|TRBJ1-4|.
TGCGCCAGCAGCTTGGATGTAGCAACTAATGAAAAACTGTTTTTT
CASSLDVATNEKLFF
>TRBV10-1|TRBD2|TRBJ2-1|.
TGCGCCAGCGGACTAGCGGGGGGCAATGAGCAGTTCTTC
CASGLAGGNEQFF
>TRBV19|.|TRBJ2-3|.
TGTGCCACGGGAGATTTCCTCACAGATACGCAGTATTTT
CATGDFLTDTQYF
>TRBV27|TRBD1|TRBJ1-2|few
TGTGCCAGCAGTTTAGGCAGGGGGGTCAGTGGCTACACCTTC
CASSLGRGVSGYTF
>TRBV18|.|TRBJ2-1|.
TGTGCCAGCTCACCAAATGACTTAGGGGATGAGCAGTTCTTC
CASSPNDLGDEQFF
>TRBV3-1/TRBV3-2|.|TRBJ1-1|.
TGTGCCAGCAGCCAAGATGTTGGGACGCGGAACACTGAAGCTTTCTTT
CASSQDVGTRNTEAFF
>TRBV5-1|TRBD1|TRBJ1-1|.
TGCGCCAGCAGCCTACAGGGGTTTACTGAAGCTTTCTTT
CASSLQGFTEAFF
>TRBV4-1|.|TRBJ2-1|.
TGCGCCAGCAGCCAGGTCGGGACTGGGAATGAGCAGTTCTTC
CASSQVGTGNEQFF
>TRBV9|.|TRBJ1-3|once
TGTGCCAGCAGGGGGGATGGAAACACCATATATTTT
CASRGDGNTIYF
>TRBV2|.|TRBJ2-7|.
TGTGCCAGCACCCGGGACTTTGGGTCCTACGAGCAGTACTTC
CASTRDFGSYEQYF